Included here is one T cell receptor beta chain sequence, with context. This entry is derived from a study of blood T cells in healthy people across ages. Next came a second PCR, run for about 6 to 12 cycles, which used a sample-barcoded 5' primer along with a J-beta primer mix. TCRdb used MiXCR to reprocess the 5' RACE reads, holding one entry per CDR3 protein. Here the sample spans hundreds of thousands of distinct CDR3 sequences, less than 70% being singletons. Sequencing was performed on blood. This clonotype was obtained from a man at least 80 years old in good health.

CDR3 nucleotides: TGTGCCAGCAGTTCAGGCGGTGCAACTAATGAAAAACTGTTTTTT. As protein: CASSSGGATNEKLFF. The genes are TRBV12-3 or TRBV12-4 and TRBJ1-4; D is unresolved. This CDR3 region has 15 residues. Trimming stripped 4 bases from V and 0 bases from J, with 9 bases between.